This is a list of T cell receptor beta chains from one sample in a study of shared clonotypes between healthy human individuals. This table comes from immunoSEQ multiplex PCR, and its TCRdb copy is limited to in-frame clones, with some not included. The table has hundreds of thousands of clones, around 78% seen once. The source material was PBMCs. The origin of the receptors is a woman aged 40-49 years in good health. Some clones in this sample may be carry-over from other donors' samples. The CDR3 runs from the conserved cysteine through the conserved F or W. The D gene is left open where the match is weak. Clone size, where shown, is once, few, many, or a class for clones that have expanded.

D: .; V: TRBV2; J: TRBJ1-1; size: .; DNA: TGTGCCAGTGGGGGCACTGAAGCTTTCTTT; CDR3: CASGGTEAFF
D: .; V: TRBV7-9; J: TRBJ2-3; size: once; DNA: TGTGCCAGCAGCTTAGCGCTGGGGCGGGACACAGATACGCAGTATTTT; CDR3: CASSLALGRDTDTQYF
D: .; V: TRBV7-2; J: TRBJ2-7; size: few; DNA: TGTGCCAGCAGCTTAAGACATTTCTACGAGCAGTACTTC; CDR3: CASSLRHFYEQYF
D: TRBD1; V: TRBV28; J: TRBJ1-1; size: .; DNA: TGTGCCAGCAGTCTGGGACAGGAGAACACTGAAGCTTTCTTT; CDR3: CASSLGQENTEAFF
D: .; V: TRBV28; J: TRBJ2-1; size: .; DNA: TGTGCCAGCAGTTTCGACGTGGGGGAGCAGTTCTTC; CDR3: CASSFDVGEQFF
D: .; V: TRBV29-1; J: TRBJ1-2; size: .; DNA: TGCAGCGTTGAAGCCCAAGGACAGTCCCGCTATGGCTACACCTTC; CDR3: CSVEAQGQSRYGYTF
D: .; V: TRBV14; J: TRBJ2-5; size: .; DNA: TGTGCCAGCAGCCAAGAGGTAGAGACCCAGTACTTC; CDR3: CASSQEVETQYF
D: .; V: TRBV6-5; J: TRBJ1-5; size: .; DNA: TGTGCCAGCAGTTTGGAACCAGGGCCTGCGGGGGATCCCCAGCATTTT; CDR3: CASSLEPGPAGDPQHF
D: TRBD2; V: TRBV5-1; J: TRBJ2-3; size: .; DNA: TGCGCCAGCAGCTTGGACGGGGGAGGGCTGAGAGGAGATACGCAGTATTTT; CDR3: CASSLDGGGLRGDTQYF
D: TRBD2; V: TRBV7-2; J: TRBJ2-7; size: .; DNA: TGTGCCAGCAGCTTGCAACTAGCGGGGGAGGGCTACGAGCAGTACTTC; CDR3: CASSLQLAGEGYEQYF
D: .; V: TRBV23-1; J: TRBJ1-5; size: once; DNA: TGCGCCAGCAGTCAACTACCCTTTGCCAATCAGCCCCAGCATTTT; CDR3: CASSQLPFANQPQHF
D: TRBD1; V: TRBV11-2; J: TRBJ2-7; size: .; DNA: TGTGCCAGCAGCTTAGCGGGACAGTGGGCTCCGCAGTACTTC; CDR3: CASSLAGQWAPQYF
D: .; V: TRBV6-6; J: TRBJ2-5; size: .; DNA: TGTGCCAGCAGGCCGGCAGGGGTGGAGACCCAGTACTTC; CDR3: CASRPAGVETQYF
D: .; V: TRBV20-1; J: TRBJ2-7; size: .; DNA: TGCAGTGCAACACTTTTGTACGAGCAGTACTTC; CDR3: CSATLLYEQYF
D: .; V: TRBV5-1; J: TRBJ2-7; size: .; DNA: TGCGCCAGCAGCTTCTCCCGAGCCAACTACGAGCAGTACTTC; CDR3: CASSFSRANYEQYF
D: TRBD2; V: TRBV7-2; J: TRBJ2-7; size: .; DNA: TGTGCCAGCAGCTTAACTAGCGGGAGTTACGAGCAGTACTTC; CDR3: CASSLTSGSYEQYF
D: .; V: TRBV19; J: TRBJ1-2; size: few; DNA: TGTGCCAGTAGACGGCGGACTACGAACTATGGCTACACCTTC; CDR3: CASRRRTTNYGYTF
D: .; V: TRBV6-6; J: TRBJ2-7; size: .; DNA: TGTGCCAGCAGGCAGGCAGGGGTCCACGAGCAGTACTTC; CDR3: CASRQAGVHEQYF
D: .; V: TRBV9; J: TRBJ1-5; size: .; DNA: TGTGCCAGCAGCCCCCACGGGGGGAATCAGCCCCAGCATTTT; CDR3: CASSPHGGNQPQHF
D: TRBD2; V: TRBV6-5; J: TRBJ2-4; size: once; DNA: TGTGCCAGCAGTTACTGGGGGGGTGCCAAAAACATTCAGTACTTC; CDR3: CASSYWGGAKNIQYF
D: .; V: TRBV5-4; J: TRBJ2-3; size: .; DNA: TGTGCCAGCAGCTTGGCACGCGGGCCTAGCACAGATACGCAGTATTTT; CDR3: CASSLARGPSTDTQYF
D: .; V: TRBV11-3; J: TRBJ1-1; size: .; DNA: TGTGCCAGCAGCCAGGACAGAAACACTGAAGCTTTCTTT; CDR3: CASSQDRNTEAFF
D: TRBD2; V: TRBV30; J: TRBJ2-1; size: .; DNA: TGTGCCTGGAAACAGCGGGAGATTAATGAGCAGTTCTTC; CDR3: CAWKQREINEQFF
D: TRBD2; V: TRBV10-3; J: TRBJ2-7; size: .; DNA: TGTGCCATCAGTGTCACCGGGACTACCGAGGCCGAGCAGTACTTC; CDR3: CAISVTGTTEAEQYF
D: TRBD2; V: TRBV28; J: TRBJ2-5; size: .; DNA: TGTGCCAGCAGTTTGGGACTAGCGGGAGAGACCCAGTACTTC; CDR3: CASSLGLAGETQYF
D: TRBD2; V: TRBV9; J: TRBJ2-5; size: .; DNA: TGTGCCAGCAGCGTAGTGGCGGGAGGTGAGGAGACCCAGTACTTC; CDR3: CASSVVAGGEETQYF
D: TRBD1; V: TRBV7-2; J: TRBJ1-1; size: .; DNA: TGTGCCAGCAGCTCAGGCTTAACAGGGGGAGGGACTGAAGCTTTCTTT; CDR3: CASSSGLTGGGTEAFF
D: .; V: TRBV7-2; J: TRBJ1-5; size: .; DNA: TGTGCCAGCAGCCAAGCAAGGAGCAATCAGCCCCAGCATTTT; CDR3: CASSQARSNQPQHF
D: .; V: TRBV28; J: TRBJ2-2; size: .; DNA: TGTGCCAGCAGTCCCATAGCGCCTACGAACACCGGGGAGCTGTTTTTT; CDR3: CASSPIAPTNTGELFF
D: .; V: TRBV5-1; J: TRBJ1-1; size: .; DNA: TGCGCCAGCAGTCAATCGCCGATCCAGCTGAACACTGAAGCTTTCTTT; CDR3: CASSQSPIQLNTEAFF
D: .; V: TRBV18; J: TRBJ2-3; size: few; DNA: TGTGCCAGCTCACCACATAAGACATTCGGTGATACGCAGTATTTT; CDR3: CASSPHKTFGDTQYF
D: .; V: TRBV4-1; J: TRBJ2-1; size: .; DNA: TGCGCCAGCAGCCCCGGACTGAACAATGAGCAGTTCTTC; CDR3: CASSPGLNNEQFF
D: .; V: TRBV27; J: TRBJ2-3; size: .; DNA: TGTGCCAGCGGCCCTAATATAGAGCCAGATACGCAGTATTTT; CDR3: CASGPNIEPDTQYF
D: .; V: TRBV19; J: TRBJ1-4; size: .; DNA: TGTGCCAGTAGTGGCCGCACCAGGGGCGGTAATGAAAAACTGTTTTTT; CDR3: CASSGRTRGGNEKLFF
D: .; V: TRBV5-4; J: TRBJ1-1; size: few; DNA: TGTGCCAGCAGCTTGGCCCCGGGCGGGGGTCGGGGCACTGAAGCTTTCTTT; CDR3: CASSLAPGGGRGTEAFF
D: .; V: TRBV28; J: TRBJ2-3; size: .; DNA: TGTGCCAGCAGGGCCGGGACGGCCACAGATACGCAGTATTTT; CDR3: CASRAGTATDTQYF
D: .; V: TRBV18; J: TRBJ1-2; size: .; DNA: TGTGCCAGCTCACCCCCGACAGGAGCCTATGGCTACACCTTC; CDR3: CASSPPTGAYGYTF
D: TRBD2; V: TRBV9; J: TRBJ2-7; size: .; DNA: TGTGCCAGCAGCGTGGGACTAGCGGAAACACCCTACGAGCAGTACTTC; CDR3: CASSVGLAETPYEQYF
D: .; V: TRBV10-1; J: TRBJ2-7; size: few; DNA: TGCGCCAGCAGTGAAGGCCAGGGAAACTACGAGCAGTACTTC; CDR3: CASSEGQGNYEQYF
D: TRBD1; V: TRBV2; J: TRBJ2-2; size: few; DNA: TGTGCCAGCAGTACCCGGACAGGGGGAAACACCGGGGAGCTGTTTTTT; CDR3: CASSTRTGGNTGELFF
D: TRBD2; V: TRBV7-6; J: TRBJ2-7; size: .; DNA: TGTGCCAGCAGCGGGGGTACTAGCACGGGGGGCGAGCAGTACTTC; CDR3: CASSGGTSTGGEQYF
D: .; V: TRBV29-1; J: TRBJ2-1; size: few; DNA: TGCAGCGTTGACAGGGGTGAGGTCAATGAGCAGTTCTTC; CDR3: CSVDRGEVNEQFF
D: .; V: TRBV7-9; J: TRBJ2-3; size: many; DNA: TGTGCCAGCAGCGGAGTACGGGAGACAGATACGCAGTATTTT; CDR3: CASSGVRETDTQYF
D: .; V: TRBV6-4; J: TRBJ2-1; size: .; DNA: TGTGCCAGCAGTGAGAGTAGCGGATCCTACAATGAGCAGTTCTTC; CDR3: CASSESSGSYNEQFF
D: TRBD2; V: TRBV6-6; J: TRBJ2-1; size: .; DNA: TGTGCCAGCAGTCAGCTAGCGGGAACATCCTACAATGAGCAGTTCTTC; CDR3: CASSQLAGTSYNEQFF
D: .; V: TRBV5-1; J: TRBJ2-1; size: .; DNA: TGCGCCAGCAGCTTGGGGGGTATCGACCCGCATGGGGTCTACAATGAGCAGTTCTTC; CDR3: CASSLGGIDPHGVYNEQFF
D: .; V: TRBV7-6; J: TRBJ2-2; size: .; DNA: TGTGCCAGCAGCTTAGTGGGGGGCGGCGTCGCCGGGGAGCTGTTTTTT; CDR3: CASSLVGGGVAGELFF
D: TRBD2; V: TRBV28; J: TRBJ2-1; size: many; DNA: TGTGCCAGCAGTTACAGGACTAGCGGGTTGTTTGAGCAGTTCTTC; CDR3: CASSYRTSGLFEQFF
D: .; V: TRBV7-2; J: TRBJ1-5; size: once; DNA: TGTGCCAGCAGCACCCGACAGGGCAATCAGCCCCAGCATTTT; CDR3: CASSTRQGNQPQHF
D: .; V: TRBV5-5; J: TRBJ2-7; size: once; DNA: TGTGCCAGCAGCTTGGGGGTACACAGCTCCTACGAGCAGTACTTC; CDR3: CASSLGVHSSYEQYF
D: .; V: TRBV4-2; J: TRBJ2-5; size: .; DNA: TGTGCCAGCAGCCAAGCGCCGGGGGGACAGGAGACCCAGTACTTC; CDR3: CASSQAPGGQETQYF
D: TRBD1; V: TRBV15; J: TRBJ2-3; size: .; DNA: TGTGCCACCAGCAGAGAACAGGGGGACTTCACAGATACGCAGTATTTT; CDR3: CATSREQGDFTDTQYF
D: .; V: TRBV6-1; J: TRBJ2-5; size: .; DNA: TGTGCCAGCAGTGAAGCCCCGTGGGGGTTTCGAGAGACCCAGTACTTC; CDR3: CASSEAPWGFRETQYF
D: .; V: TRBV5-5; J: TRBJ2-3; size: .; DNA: TGTGCCAGCAGCCGTGGCTCCGGGGGTAGCACAGATACGCAGTATTTT; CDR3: CASSRGSGGSTDTQYF
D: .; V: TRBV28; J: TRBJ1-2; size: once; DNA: TGTGCCAGCAGCACGCCGGGACGCGGCCCGAACTATGGCTACACCTTC; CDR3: CASSTPGRGPNYGYTF